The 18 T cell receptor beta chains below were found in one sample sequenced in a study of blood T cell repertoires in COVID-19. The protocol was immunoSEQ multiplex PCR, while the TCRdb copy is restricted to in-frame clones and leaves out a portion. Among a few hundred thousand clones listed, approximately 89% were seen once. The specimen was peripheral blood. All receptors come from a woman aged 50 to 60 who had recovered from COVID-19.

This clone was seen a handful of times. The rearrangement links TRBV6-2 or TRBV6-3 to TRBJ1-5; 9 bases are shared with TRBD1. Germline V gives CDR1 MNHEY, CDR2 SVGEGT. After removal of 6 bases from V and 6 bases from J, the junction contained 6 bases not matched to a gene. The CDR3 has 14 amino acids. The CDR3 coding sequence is TGTGCCAGCAGCTGGGACAGGGTGTCTCAGCCCCAGCATTTT. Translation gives CASSWDRVSQPQHF.

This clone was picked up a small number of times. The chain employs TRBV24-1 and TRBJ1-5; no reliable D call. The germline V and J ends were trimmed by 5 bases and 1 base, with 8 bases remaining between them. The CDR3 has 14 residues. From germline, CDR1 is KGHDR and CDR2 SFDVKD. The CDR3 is CATSGEPSNQPQHF. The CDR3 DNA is TGTGCCACCAGTGGCGAACCAAGCAATCAGCCCCAGCATTTT.

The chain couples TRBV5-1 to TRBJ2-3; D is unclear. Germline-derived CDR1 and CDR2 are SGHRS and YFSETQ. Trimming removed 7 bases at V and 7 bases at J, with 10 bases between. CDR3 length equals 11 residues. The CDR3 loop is CASWLANTQYF. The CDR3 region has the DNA TGCGCCAGCTGGTTGGCAAATACGCAGTATTTT.

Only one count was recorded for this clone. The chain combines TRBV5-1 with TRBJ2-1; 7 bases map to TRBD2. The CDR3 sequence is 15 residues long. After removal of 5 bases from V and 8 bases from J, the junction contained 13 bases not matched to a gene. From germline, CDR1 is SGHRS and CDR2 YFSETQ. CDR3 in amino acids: CASRFVLLAGDEQFF. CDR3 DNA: TGCGCCAGCAGATTTGTCCTGCTCGCGGGGGATGAGCAGTTCTTC.

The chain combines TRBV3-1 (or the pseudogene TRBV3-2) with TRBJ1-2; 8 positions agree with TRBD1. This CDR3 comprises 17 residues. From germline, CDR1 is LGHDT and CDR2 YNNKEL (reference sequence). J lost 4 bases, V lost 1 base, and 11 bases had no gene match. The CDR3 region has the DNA TGTGCCAGCAGCCAAGTCCTCCTCGGGACAGGCGGCTATGGCTACACCTTC. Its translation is CASSQVLLGTGGYGYTF.

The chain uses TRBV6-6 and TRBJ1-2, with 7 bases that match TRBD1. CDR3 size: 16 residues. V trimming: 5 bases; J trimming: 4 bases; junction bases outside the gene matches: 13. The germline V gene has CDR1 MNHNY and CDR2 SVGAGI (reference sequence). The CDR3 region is CASSPRGGGSTYGYTF. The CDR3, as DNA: TGTGCCAGCAGTCCCCGAGGAGGGGGCTCGACCTATGGCTACACCTTC.

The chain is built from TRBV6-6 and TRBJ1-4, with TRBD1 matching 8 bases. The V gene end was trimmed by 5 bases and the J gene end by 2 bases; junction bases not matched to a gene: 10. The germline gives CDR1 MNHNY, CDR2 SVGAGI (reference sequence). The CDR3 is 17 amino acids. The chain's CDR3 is CASSLRRRGRTNEKLFF. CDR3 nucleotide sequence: TGTGCCAGCAGTCTTCGTCGCAGGGGGCGGACTAATGAAAAACTGTTTTTT.

The chain's CDR3 is CARQRCQGAGNEQFF. CDR3 DNA: TGTGCCAGACAAAGGTGCCAGGGAGCGGGGAATGAGCAGTTCTTC. V gene TRBV21-1 combines with J gene TRBJ2-1; the D segment call TRBD2 is taken from the table without a DNA check. TRBV21-1 counts as a pseudogene. The CDR3 is 15 residues long.

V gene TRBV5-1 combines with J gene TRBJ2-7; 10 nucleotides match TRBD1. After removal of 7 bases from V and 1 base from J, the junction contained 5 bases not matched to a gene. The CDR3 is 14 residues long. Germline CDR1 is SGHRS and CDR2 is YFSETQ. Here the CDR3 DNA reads TGCGCCAGCCGAGGACAGGGGGGATCCTACGAGCAGTACTTC. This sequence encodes CASRGQGGSYEQYF.

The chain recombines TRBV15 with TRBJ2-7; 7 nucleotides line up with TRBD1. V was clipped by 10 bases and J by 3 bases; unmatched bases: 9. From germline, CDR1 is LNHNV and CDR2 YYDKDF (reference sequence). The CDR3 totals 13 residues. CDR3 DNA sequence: TGTGCCAGCGGAACAGGGGTGGGCTACGAGCAGTACTTC. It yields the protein CASGTGVGYEQYF.

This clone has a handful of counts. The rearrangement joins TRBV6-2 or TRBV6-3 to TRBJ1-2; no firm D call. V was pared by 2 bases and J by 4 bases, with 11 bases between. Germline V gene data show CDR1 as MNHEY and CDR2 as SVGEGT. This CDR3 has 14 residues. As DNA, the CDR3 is TGTGCCAGCAGTTACGGTCTGACGGGCTATGGCTACACCTTC. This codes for CASSYGLTGYGYTF.

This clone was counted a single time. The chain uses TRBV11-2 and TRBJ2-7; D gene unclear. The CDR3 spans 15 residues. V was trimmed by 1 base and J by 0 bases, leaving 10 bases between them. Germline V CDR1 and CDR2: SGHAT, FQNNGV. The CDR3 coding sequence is TGTGCCAGCAGCTTAGGGCCCTCCCTCTCCTACGAGCAGTACTTC. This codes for CASSLGPSLSYEQYF.

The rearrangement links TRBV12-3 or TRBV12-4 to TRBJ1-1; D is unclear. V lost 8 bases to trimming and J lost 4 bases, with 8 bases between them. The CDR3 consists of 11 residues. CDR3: CASDRSTEAFF. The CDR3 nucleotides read TGTGCCAGCGATAGGAGCACTGAAGCTTTCTTT.

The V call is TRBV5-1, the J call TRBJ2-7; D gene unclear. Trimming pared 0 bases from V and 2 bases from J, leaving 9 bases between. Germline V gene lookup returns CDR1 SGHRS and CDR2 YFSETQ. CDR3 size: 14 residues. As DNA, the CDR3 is TGCGCCAGCAGCTTGGATAGCCTTACCTACGAGCAGTACTTC. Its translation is CASSLDSLTYEQYF.

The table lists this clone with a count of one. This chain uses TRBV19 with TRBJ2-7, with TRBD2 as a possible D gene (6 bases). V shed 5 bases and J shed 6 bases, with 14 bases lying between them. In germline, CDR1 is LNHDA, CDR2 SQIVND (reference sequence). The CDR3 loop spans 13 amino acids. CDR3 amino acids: CASSPRLVSEQYF. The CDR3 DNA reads TGTGCCAGTAGTCCCCGACTAGTTTCCGAGCAGTACTTC.

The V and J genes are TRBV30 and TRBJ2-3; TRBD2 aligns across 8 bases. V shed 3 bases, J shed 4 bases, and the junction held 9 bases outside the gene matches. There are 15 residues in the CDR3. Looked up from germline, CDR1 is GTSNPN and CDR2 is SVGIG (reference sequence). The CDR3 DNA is TGTGCCTGGAGCCGCAACGCCGGGGGGGCAGATACGCAGTATTTT. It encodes CAWSRNAGGADTQYF.

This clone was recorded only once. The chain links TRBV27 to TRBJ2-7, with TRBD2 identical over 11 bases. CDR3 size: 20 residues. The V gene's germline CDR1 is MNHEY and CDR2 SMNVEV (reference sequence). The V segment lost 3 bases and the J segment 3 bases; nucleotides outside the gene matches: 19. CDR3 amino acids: CASSLELVYRLAGHNYEQYF. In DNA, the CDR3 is TGTGCCAGCAGTTTGGAATTGGTGTATCGACTAGCGGGACATAACTACGAGCAGTACTTC.

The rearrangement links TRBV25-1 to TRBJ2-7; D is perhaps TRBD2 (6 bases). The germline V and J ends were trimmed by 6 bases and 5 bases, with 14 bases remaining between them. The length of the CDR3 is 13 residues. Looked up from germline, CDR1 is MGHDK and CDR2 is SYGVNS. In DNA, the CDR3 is TGTGCCAGCAGCCGGGGGTTCCCCCACGAGCAGTACTTC. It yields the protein CASSRGFPHEQYF.